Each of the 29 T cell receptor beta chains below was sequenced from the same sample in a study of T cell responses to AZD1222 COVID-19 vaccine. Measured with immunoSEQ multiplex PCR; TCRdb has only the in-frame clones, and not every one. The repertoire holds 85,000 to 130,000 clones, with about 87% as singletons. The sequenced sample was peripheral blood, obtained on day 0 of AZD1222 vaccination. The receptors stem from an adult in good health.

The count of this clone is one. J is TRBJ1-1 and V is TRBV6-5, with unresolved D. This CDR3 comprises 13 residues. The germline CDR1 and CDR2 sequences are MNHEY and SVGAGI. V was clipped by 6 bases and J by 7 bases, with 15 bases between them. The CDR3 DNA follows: TGTGCCAGCAGGGATAGGTTGTCGGATGAAGCTTTCTTT. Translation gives CASRDRLSDEAFF.

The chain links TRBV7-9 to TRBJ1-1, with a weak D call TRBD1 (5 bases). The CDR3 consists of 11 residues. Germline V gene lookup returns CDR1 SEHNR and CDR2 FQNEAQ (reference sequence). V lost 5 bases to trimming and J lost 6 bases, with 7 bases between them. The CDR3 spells CASSRGAEAFF. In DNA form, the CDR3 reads TGTGCCAGCAGCAGGGGAGCTGAAGCTTTCTTT.

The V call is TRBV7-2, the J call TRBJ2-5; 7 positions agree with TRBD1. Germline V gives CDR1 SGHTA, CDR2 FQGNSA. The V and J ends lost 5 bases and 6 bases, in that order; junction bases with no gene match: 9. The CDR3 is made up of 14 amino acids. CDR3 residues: CASSITRQGKTQYF. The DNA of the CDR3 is TGTGCCAGCAGCATAACGCGACAGGGAAAGACCCAGTACTTC.

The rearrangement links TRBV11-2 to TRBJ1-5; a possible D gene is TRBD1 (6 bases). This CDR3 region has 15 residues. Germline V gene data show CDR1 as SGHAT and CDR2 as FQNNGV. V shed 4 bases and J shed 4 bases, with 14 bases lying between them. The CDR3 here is CASSYRGAWNQPQHF. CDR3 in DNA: TGTGCCAGCAGCTACCGGGGGGCATGGAATCAGCCCCAGCATTTT.

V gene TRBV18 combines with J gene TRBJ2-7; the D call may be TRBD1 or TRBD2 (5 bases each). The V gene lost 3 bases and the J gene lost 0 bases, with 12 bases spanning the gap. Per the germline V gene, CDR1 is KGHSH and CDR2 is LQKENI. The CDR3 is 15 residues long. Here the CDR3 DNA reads TGTGCCAGCTCACCGTCGAAGGGGAGCTCCTACGAGCAGTACTTC. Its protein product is CASSPSKGSSYEQYF.

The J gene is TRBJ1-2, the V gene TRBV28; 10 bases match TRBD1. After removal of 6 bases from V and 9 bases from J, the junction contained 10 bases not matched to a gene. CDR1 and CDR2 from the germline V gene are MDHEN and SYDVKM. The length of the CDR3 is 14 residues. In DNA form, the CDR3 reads TGTGCCAGCAGGTCGACAGGGGGCCGTCCTAGCTACACCTTC. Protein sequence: CASRSTGGRPSYTF.

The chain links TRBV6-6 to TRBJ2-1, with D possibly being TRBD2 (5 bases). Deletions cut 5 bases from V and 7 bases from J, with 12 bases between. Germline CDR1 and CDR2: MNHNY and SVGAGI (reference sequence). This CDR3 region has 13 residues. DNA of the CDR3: TGTGCCAGCAGTGGCCAGGACTGGAATGAGCAGTTCTTC. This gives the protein CASSGQDWNEQFF.

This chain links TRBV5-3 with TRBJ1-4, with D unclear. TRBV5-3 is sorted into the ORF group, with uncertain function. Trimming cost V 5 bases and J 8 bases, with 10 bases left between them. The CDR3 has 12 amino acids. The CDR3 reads CARRLTAEKLFF. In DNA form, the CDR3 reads TGTGCCAGAAGGCTAACAGCAGAAAAACTGTTTTTT.

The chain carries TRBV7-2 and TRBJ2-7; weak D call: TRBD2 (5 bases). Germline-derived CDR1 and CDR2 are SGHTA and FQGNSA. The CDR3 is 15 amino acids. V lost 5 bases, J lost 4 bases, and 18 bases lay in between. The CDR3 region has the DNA TGTGCCAGCAGCCCAGCGGTTGGTATACAGTACGAGCAGTACTTC. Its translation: CASSPAVGIQYEQYF.

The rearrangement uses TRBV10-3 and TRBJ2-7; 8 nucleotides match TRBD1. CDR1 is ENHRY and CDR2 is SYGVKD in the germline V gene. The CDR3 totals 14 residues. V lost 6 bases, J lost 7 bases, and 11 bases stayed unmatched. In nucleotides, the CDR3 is TGTGCCATCAGGCCGGGACAGGATTCGGGGGAGCAGTACTTC. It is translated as CAIRPGQDSGEQYF.

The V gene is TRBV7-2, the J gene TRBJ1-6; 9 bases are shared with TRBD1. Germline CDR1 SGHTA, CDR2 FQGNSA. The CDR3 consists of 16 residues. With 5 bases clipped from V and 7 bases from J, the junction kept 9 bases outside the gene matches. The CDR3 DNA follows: TGTGCCAGCAGCCTTCAGTCAGGACAGGGGAATTCACCCCTCCACTTT. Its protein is CASSLQSGQGNSPLHF. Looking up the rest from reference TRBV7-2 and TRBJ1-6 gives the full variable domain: GAGVSQSPSNKVTEKGKDVELRCDPISGHTALYWYRQSLGQGLEFLIYFQGNSAPDKSGLPSDRFSAERTGGSVSTLTIQRTQQEDSAVYLCASSLQSGQGNSPLHFGNGTRLTVT.

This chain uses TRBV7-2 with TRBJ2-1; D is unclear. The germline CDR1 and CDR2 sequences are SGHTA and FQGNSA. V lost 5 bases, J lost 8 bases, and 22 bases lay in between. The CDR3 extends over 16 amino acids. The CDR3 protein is CASSRLGSTLGDEQFF. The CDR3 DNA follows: TGTGCCAGCAGCCGGCTCGGATCGACCCTCGGCGATGAGCAGTTCTTC.

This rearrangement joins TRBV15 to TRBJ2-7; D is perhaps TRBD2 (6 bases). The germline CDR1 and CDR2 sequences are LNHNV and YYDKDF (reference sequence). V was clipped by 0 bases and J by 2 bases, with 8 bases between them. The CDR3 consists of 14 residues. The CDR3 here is CATSRERGPYEQYF. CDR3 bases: TGTGCCACCAGCAGAGAGCGGGGCCCCTACGAGCAGTACTTC. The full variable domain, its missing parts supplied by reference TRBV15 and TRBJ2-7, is DAMVIQNPRYQVTQFGKPVTLSCSQTLNHNVMYWYQQKSSQAPKLLFHYYDKDFNNEADTPDNFQSRRPNTSFCFLDIRSPGLGDTAMYLCATSRERGPYEQYFGPGTRLTVT.

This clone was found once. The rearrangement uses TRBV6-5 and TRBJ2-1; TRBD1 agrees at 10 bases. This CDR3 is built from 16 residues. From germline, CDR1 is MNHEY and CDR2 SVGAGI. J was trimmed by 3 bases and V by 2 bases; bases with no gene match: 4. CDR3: CASSYRDRGYYNEQFF. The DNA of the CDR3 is TGTGCCAGCAGTTACCGGGACAGGGGATACTACAATGAGCAGTTCTTC.

This CDR3 reads CASSLQENTEAFF. The CDR3 nucleotides are TGTGCCAGCAGCTTACAGGAGAACACTGAAGCTTTCTTT. The chain uses TRBV7-2 and TRBJ1-1; D is uncertain. The CDR3 has 13 amino acids. Trimming stripped 2 bases from V and 1 base from J, with 5 bases between. In germline, CDR1 is SGHTA, CDR2 FQGNSA.

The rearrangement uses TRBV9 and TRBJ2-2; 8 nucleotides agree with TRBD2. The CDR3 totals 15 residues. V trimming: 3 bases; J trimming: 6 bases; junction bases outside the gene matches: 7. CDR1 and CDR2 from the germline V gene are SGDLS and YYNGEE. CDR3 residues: CASSAGLALAGELFF. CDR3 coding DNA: TGTGCCAGCAGCGCTGGACTAGCCCTCGCCGGGGAGCTGTTTTTT.

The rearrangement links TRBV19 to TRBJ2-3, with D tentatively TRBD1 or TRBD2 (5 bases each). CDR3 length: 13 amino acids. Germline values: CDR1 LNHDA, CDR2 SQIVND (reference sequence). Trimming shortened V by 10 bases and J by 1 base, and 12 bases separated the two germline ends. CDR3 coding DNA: TGTGCCACACGTAGGGACCGCACAGATACGCAGTATTTT. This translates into CATRRDRTDTQYF.

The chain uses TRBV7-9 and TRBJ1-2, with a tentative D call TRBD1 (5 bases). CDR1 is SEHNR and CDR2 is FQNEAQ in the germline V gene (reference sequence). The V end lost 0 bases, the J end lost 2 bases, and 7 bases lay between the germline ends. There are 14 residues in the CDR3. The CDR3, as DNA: TGTGCCAGCAGCTTAGCCGGGGGGAACTATGGCTACACCTTC. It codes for CASSLAGGNYGYTF.

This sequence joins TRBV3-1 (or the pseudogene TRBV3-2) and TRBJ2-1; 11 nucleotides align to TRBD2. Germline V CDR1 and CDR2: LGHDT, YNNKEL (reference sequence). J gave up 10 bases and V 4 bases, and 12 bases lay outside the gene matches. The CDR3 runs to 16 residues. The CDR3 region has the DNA TGTGCCAGCAGCCCCGTGGATAGCGGGGGGGCATGGGAGCAGTTCTTC. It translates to CASSPVDSGGAWEQFF.

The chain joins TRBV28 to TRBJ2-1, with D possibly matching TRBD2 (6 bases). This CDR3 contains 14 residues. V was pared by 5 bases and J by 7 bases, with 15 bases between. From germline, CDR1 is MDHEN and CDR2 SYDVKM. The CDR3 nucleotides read TGTGCCAGCAGTCCCCCGACTAGGCGAAATGAGCAGTTCTTC. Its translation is CASSPPTRRNEQFF.

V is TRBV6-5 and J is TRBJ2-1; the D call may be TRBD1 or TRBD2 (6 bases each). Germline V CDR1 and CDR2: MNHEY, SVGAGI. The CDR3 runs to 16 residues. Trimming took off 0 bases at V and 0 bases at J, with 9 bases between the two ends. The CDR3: CASSYSGGSSYNEQFF. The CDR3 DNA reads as TGTGCCAGCAGTTACTCAGGGGGGAGCTCCTACAATGAGCAGTTCTTC.

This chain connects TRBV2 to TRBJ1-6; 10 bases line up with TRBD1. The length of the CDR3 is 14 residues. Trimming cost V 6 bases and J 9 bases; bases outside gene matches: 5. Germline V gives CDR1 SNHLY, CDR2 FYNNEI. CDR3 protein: CASRGQGIISPLHF. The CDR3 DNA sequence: TGTGCCAGCAGGGGACAGGGGATCATTTCACCCCTCCACTTT.

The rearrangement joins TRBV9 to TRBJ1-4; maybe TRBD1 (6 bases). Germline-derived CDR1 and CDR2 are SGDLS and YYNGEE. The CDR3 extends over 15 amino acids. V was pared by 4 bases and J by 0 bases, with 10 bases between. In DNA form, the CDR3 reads TGTGCCAGCAGCCCCCGGACAGCAACTAATGAAAAACTGTTTTTT. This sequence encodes CASSPRTATNEKLFF.

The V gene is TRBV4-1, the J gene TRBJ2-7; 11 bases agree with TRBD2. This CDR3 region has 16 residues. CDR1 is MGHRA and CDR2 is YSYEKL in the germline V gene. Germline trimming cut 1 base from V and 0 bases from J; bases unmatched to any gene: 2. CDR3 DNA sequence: TGCGCCAGCAGCCAAGGACTAGCGGGGATCTCCTACGAGCAGTACTTC. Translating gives CASSQGLAGISYEQYF.

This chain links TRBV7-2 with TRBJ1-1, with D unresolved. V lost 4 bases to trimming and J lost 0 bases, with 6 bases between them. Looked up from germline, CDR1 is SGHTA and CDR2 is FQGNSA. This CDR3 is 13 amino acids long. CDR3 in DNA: TGTGCCAGCAGCTACGGGGTGAACACTGAAGCTTTCTTT. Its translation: CASSYGVNTEAFF.

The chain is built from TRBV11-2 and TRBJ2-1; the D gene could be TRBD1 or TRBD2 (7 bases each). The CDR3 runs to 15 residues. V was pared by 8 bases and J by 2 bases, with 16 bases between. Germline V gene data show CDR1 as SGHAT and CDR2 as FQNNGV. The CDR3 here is CASQGGRQTYNEQFF. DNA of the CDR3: TGTGCCAGCCAGGGGGGGAGACAGACCTACAATGAGCAGTTCTTC. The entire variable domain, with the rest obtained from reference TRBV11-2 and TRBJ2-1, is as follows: EAGVAQSPRYKIIEKRQSVAFWCNPISGHATLYWYQQILGQGPKLLIQFQNNGVVDDSQLPKDRFSAERLKGVDSTLKIQPAKLEDSAVYLCASQGGRQTYNEQFFGPGTRLTVL.

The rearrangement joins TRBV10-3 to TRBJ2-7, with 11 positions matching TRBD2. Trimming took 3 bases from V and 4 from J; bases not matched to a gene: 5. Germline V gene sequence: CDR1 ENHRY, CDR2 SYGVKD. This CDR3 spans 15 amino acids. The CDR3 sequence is CAISETGTSGYEQYF. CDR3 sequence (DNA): TGTGCCATCAGTGAAACCGGGACTAGCGGTTACGAGCAGTACTTC.

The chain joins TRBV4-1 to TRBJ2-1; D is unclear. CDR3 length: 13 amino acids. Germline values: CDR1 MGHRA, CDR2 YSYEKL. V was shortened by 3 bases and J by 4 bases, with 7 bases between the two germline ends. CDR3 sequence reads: CASSQRQYNEQFF. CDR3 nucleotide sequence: TGCGCCAGCAGCCAGAGACAATACAATGAGCAGTTCTTC.

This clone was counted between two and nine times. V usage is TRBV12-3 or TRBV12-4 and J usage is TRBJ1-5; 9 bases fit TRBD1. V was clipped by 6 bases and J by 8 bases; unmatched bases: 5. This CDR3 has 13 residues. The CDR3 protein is CASRDRGTKPQHF. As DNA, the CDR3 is TGTGCCAGCAGGGACAGGGGAACGAAGCCCCAGCATTTT.